This T cell receptor beta chain was identified during a study of T cell repertoires in cytomegalovirus infection. About the study: CMV infection and matching HLA type were both indicated by public TCR beta signatures.

Concerning this clonotype itself: Its antigen is currently unknown.

TCRdb re-derived calls from the reads in MiXCR, one entry per CDR3 protein. This sample has roughly 78,000 distinct CDR3 sequences, with approximately 39% found just once. The V end was cut by 4 bases, the J end by 0 bases, with 12 bases between. The CDR3 length is 15 residues. CDR1 is SNHLY, CDR2 FYNNEI, per germline. This sample comprised CD8+ T cells from cultured PBMCs, obtained from culture after CMV antigen stimulation. The V gene is TRBV2, the J gene TRBJ1-1; D unresolved. This clonotype was sampled from a human donor in good health (CMV status not recorded). Some clones in this sample may be carry-over from other donors' samples. CDR3: CASSVRAIVNTEAFF. The CDR3 nucleotides are TGTGCCAGCAGTGTGCGGGCGATCGTGAACACTGAAGCTTTCTTT.